This T cell receptor (beta chain) originates from a study of T cell responses to AZD1222 COVID-19 vaccine (dated by TCRdb to about 2021). Context from the whole study: TCR sequencing was performed for fewer than 250 trial participants, of whom around 200 were given two doses of AZD1222 and some 25 were given two doses of MenACWY control vaccine. Trial participants were enrolled into age subgroups of 18-55, 56-69 and 70-plus years, which contained around 140, 26 and 57 TCR-sequenced participants, respectively.

The CDR3 regions of human TCRbeta chains were subjected to immunosequencing. The source study handled its data this way. Repertoire TCRs were matched against a reference library of SARS-CoV-2-specific TCRs generated with the MIRA antigen-specificity platform. Breadth was defined as the fraction of unique TCRs that were SARS-CoV-2-associated, and depth was defined as the fraction of total T cells that were SARS-CoV-2-associated. Each spike-specific TCR was assigned to its reactive spike region and to a CD4 or CD8 class using the MIRA data. Log10-transformed breadth and depth values were compared by one-way ANOVA with Sidak's multiple comparisons tests. The clones in this table, taken by TCRdb from immuneACCESS, are in-frame only. Not every clone is retained; where verified, under half of the shortfall comes from an unresolved V gene, and the cause of the rest is unknown. D and trimming come from the DNA, and the V and J calls and clone size come from that table. This sample comprises approximately 150,000 clones, roughly nine tenths of them detected only once. Of the sample, under 2% falls within the top ten clones.

As concerns this clone: Its specific antigen is unknown. The sample holds no much larger clone one base away, and base qualities are not on file.

V is clipped by 2 bases and J by 0 bases, and the sequence between their germline boundaries is 10 bases long. The CDR3 measures 15 amino acids from cysteine to phenylalanine. This entry keeps only the CDR3 DNA: 45 bases, framed from base 1. Looking up the germline V gene (reference sequence) yields CDR1 LNHDA and CDR2 SQIVND. The intended sense of this specimen's time point label: about 28 days (+/-7) after the second vaccine dose. AZD1222 recipients given second doses at about 4 weeks or at about 12 weeks were pooled, since spike-specific TCR depth and breadth were not found to differ between the two schedules. Samples from vaccinated people were obtained from the UK trials COV001 and COV002, which included a single-blind randomized controlled phase 2/3 trial of AZD1222 (ChAdOx1 nCoV-19) in healthy adults. For TCRbeta chain sequencing, PBMC samples from trial participants were taken at day 0 and at day 28 after the second dose.

Overall results and qualifications from the work: Reportedly, almost half of the unique spike-specific TCRs recognized epitopes lying outside the regions that are mutated in the B.1.351 and B.1.1.7 variants. No day 14 peak-response samples were available, so repertoires were characterized only after the peak T cell response. After two AZD1222 doses, both the breadth and the depth of spike-specific TCRs were significantly higher than at day 0 and than in MenACWY recipients. Participants were mostly white British and included more females than males, and it was suggested by the authors that clonal diversity may have been underestimated. The vaccine-associated CD4 TCRs covered the entire spike protein, and the dominant responses fell in regions 160-218 and 743-854. In the small 56-69-year group, the increase in depth fell short of significance, most likely because of low power. Conclusions about previously exposed vaccinees are limited, since just five or six AZD1222 recipients were seropositive for SARS-CoV-2 at baseline.

The rearranged chain carries TRBV19 and TRBJ1-2; tentative D gene TRBD1, with 6 bases matching. This TCR came from an adult who received the AZD1222 COVID-19 vaccine. The sequenced sample was peripheral blood, obtained 28 days after the second AZD1222 dose. The bases are TGTGCCAGTAGTATATCGGGGGACACTAACTATGGCTACACCTTC. It codes for CASSISGDTNYGYTF.